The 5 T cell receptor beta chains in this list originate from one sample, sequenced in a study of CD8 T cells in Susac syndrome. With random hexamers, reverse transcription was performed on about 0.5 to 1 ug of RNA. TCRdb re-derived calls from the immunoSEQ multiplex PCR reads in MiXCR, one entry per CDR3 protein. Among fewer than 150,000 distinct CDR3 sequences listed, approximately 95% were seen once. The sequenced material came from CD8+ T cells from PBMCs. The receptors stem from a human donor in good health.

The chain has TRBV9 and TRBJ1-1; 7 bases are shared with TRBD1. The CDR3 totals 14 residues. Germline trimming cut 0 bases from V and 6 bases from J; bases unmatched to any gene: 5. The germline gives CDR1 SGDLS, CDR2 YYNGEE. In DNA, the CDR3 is TGTGCCAGCAGCGTAGTAGAACAGGGGTCTGAAGCTTTCTTT. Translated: CASSVVEQGSEAFF.

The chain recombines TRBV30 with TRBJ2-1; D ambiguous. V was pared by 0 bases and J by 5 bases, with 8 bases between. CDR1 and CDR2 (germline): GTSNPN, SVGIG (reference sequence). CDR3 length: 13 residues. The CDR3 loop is CAWSVRANNEQFF. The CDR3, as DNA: TGTGCCTGGAGTGTACGTGCCAACAATGAGCAGTTCTTC.

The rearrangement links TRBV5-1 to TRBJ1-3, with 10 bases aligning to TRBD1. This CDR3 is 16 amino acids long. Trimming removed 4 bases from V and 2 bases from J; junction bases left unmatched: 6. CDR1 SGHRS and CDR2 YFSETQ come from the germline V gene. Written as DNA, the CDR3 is TGCGCCAGCAGCGGGACAGGGGTATTTGCTGGAAACACCATATATTTT. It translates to CASSGTGVFAGNTIYF.

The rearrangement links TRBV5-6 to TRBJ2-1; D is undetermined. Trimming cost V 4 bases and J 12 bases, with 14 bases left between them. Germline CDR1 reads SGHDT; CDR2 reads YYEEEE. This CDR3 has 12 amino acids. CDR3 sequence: CASSTVKGGQFF. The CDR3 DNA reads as TGTGCCAGCAGCACGGTTAAAGGCGGGCAGTTCTTC.

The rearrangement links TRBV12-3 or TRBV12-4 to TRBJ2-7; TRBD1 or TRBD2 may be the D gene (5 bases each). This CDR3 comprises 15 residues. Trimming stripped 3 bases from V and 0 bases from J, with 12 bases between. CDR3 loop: CASSFAYGTSYEQYF. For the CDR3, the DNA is TGTGCCAGCAGTTTCGCCTACGGGACCTCCTACGAGCAGTACTTC.